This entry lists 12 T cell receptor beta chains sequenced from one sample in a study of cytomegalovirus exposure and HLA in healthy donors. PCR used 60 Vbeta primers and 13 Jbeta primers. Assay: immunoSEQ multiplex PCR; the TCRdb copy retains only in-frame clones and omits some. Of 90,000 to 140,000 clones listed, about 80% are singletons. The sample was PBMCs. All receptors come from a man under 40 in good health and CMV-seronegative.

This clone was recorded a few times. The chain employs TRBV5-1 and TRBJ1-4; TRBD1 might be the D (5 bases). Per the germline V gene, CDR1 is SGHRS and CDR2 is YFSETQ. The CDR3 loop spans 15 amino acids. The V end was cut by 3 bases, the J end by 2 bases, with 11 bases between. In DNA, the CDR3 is TGCGCCAGCAGCTCCCTGGGGCGGACTAATGAAAAACTGTTTTTT. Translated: CASSSLGRTNEKLFF.

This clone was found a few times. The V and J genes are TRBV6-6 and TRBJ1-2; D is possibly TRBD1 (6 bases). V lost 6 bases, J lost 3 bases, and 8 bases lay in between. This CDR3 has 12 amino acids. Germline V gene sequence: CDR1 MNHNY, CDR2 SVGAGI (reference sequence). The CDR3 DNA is TGTGCCAGCAGGCGACAGGACTATGGCTACACCTTC. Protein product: CASRRQDYGYTF.

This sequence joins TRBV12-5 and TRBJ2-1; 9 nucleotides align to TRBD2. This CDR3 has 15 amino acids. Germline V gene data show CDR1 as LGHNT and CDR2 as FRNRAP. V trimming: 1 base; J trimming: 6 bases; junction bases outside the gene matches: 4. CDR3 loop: CASGLGGGDSNEQFF. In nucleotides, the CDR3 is TGTGCTAGTGGTTTGGGCGGGGGGGATAGCAATGAGCAGTTCTTC. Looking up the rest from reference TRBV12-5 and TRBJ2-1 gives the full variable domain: DARVTQTPRHKVTEMGQEVTMRCQPILGHNTVFWYRQTMMQGLELLAYFRNRAPLDDSGMPKDRFSAEMPDATLATLKIQPSEPRDSAVYFCASGLGGGDSNEQFFGPGTRLTVL.

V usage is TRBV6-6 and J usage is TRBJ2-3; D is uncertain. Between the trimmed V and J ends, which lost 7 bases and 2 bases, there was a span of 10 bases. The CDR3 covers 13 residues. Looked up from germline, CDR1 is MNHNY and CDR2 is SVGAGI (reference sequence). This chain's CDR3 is CASKARTTDTQYF. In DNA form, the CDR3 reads TGTGCCAGCAAAGCGAGAACCACAGATACGCAGTATTTT.

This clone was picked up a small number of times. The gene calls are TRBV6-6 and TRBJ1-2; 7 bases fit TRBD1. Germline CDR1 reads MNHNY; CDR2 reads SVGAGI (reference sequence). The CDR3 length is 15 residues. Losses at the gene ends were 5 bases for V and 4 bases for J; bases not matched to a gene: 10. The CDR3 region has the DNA TGTGCCAGCAGTCAACACGCTCAGGGGGGCTATGGCTACACCTTC. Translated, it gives CASSQHAQGGYGYTF.

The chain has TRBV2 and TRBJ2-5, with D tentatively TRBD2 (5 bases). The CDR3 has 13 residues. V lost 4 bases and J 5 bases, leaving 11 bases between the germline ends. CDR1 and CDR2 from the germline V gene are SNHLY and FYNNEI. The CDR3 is CASSGGVWETQYF. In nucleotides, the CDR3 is TGTGCCAGCAGTGGGGGAGTGTGGGAGACCCAGTACTTC.

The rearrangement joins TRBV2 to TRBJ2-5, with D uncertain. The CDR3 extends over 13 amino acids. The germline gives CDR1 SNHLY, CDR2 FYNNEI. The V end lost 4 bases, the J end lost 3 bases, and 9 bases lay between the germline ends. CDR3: CASSVLTKETQYF. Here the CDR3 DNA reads TGTGCCAGCAGTGTGTTGACAAAAGAGACCCAGTACTTC.

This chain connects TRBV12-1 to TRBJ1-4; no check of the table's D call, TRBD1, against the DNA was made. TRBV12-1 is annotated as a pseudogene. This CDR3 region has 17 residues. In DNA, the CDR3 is TGTGCCAGCAGCTCCGGACGGGACAGGGACACTAATGAAAAACTGTTTTTT. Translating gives CASSSGRDRDTNEKLFF.

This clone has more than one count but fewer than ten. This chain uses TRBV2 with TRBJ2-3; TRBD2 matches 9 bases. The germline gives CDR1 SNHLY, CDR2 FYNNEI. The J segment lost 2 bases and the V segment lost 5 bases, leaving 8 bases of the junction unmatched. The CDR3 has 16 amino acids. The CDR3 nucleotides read TGTGCCAGCAGTAGCCCTAGCGGGGTCACCACAGATACGCAGTATTTT. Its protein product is CASSSPSGVTTDTQYF.

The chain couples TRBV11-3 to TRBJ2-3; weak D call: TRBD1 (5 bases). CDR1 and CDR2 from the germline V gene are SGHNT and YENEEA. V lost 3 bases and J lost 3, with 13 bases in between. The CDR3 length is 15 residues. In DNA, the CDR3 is TGTGCCAGCAGCTTTGTAGGGGATGGTACAGATACGCAGTATTTT. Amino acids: CASSFVGDGTDTQYF.

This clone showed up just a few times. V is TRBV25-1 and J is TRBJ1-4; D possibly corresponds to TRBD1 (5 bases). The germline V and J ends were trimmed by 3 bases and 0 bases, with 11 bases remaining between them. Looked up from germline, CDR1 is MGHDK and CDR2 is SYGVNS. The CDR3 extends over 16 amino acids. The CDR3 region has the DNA TGTGCCAGCAGTGACCCCGGGGGGACAACTAATGAAAAACTGTTTTTT. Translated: CASSDPGGTTNEKLFF.

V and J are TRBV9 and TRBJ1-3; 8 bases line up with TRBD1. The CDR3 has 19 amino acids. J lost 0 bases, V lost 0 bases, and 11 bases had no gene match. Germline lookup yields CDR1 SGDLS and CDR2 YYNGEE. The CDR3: CASSVATQGATTSGNTIYF. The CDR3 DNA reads TGTGCCAGCAGCGTAGCTACGCAGGGGGCGACTACCTCTGGAAACACCATATATTTT.